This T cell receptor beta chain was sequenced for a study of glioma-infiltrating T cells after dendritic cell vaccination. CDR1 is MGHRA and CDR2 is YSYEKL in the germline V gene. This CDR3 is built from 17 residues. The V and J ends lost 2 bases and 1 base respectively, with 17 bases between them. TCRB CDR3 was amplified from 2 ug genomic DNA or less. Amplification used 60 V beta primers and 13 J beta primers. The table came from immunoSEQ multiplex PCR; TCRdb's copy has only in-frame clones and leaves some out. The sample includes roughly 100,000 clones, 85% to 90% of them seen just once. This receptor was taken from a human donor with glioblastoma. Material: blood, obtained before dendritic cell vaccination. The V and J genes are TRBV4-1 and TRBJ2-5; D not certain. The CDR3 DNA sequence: TGCGCCAGCAGCCAAATGAGCAGTCCAGACATCCAAGAGACCCAGTACTTC. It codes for CASSQMSSPDIQETQYF.